This T cell receptor (beta chain) emerged from a study of blood T cell repertoires in COVID-19. This clone appeared once. Here immunoSEQ multiplex PCR was the method, and the copy in TCRdb shows in-frame clones only, minus some. The sample contains a few hundred thousand clones, 83% of which appear only once. The CDR3 has 14 residues. Germline V gene data show CDR1 as SGHRS and CDR2 as YFSETQ. V dropped 1 base and J dropped 5 bases, with 12 bases sitting between them. The sequence came from a woman aged 45-65 years who had recovered from COVID-19. Sequenced material: PBMCs or T cells enriched from blood (not recorded which). The chain combines TRBV5-1 with TRBJ2-5; a weak D match, TRBD1 (6 bases). The DNA of the CDR3 is TGCGCCAGCAGCTTGTGGGCAGGGGCGGAGACCCAGTACTTC. Amino acid sequence: CASSLWAGAETQYF.